The rows below give T cell receptor beta chains drawn from one sample of a study of blood T cell repertoires in COVID-19. Assay used: immunoSEQ multiplex PCR; TCRdb lists only in-frame clones, some missing. The repertoire holds about 64,000 clones, with 70% to 85% as singletons. Sequenced sample: peripheral blood. The receptors were sampled from a woman between 55 and 75 years old with acute or convalescent COVID-19. The CDR3 runs from the conserved cysteine through the conserved F or W. The D gene is left open where the match is weak. Only part of the rows carry a size: once, few, many, or a class if the clone is expanded.

J	size	D	V	CDR3	DNA
TRBJ2-2	NA	NA	TRBV24-1	CATSGRNRNTGELFF	TGTGCCACCAGTGGACGGAACAGGAACACCGGGGAGCTGTTTTTT
TRBJ1-3	NA	TRBD1	TRBV2	CASRSQGARNTIYF	TGTGCCAGCAGGTCTCAGGGGGCGCGTAACACCATATATTTT
TRBJ2-3	NA	NA	TRBV7-3	CASSPLGSTDTQYF	TGTGCCAGCAGCCCCCTCGGGAGCACAGATACGCAGTATTTT
TRBJ2-5	NA	NA	TRBV6-5	CASSTQGVGETQYF	TGTGCCAGCAGTACCCAGGGTGTTGGAGAGACCCAGTACTTC
TRBJ1-5	few	NA	TRBV19	CASFQGRAGAFSNQPQHF	TGTGCCAGTTTTCAGGGCCGGGCAGGGGCTTTTAGCAATCAGCCCCAGCATTTT
TRBJ2-1	once	NA	TRBV19	CASSTGTYEQFF	TGTGCCAGTAGCACCGGGACATATGAGCAGTTCTTC
TRBJ1-4	NA	TRBD1	TRBV7-9	CASSPDRGYGKLFF	TGTGCCAGCAGTCCGGACAGGGGGTACGGAAAACTGTTTTTT
TRBJ1-4	NA	NA	TRBV6-2/TRBV6-3	CASSPRGTTEKLFF	TGTGCCAGCAGCCCGAGGGGGACAACCGAAAAACTGTTTTTT
TRBJ2-1	NA	TRBD2	TRBV11-2	CASSFGGGAGGEQFF	TGTGCCAGCAGCTTTGGCGGGGGGGCCGGTGGGGAGCAGTTCTTC
TRBJ2-1	NA	NA	TRBV27	CASSTGTNNEQFF	TGTGCCAGCAGTACCGGGACAAACAATGAGCAGTTCTTC
TRBJ1-3	NA	NA	TRBV6-5	CASRQGLISGNTIYF	TGTGCCAGTCGTCAGGGACTAATTTCAGGAAACACCATATATTTT
TRBJ2-3	many	TRBD1	TRBV2	CASNVGQPGNTQYF	TGTGCCAGCAACGTGGGACAGCCAGGAAATACGCAGTATTTT
TRBJ2-3	NA	NA	TRBV11-2	CASSQERADTQYF	TGTGCCAGCAGCCAAGAGCGGGCAGATACGCAGTATTTT
TRBJ1-6	once	TRBD1	TRBV18	CASSPRTGGAWNNSPLHF	TGTGCCAGCTCACCGCGGACAGGGGGCGCTTGGAATAATTCACCCCTCCACTTT
TRBJ1-1	NA	NA	TRBV6-1	CASSEWGRGMNTEAFF	TGTGCCAGCAGTGAATGGGGAAGGGGAATGAACACTGAAGCTTTCTTT
TRBJ2-7	NA	TRBD2	TRBV29-1	CSVDPGTSSYEQYF	TGCAGCGTTGACCCCGGGACTAGCTCCTACGAGCAGTACTTC
TRBJ1-5	NA	NA	TRBV12-3/TRBV12-4	CASSFGDQPQHF	TGTGCCAGCAGTTTCGGGGATCAGCCCCAGCATTTT
TRBJ2-3	NA	TRBD2	TRBV5-1	CASSLGTSRTDTQYF	TGCGCCAGCAGCCTAGGGACTAGCCGCACAGATACGCAGTATTTT
TRBJ1-5	NA	NA	TRBV6-5	CASSRVIQGNQPQHF	TGTGCCAGCAGTAGGGTCATACAGGGAAATCAGCCCCAGCATTTT
TRBJ1-1	NA	TRBD1	TRBV10-3	CAIQGDSLTEAFF	TGTGCCATCCAGGGGGACAGCCTCACTGAAGCTTTCTTT
TRBJ1-2	NA	NA	TRBV11-2	CASTFTGSNGYTF	TGTGCCAGCACCTTTACAGGGAGCAATGGCTACACCTTC
TRBJ1-2	once	NA	TRBV25-1	CASSDLDSYGYTF	TGTGCCAGCAGTGATCTCGACAGCTATGGCTACACCTTC
TRBJ1-2	NA	TRBD1	TRBV19	CASKPGQLYGYTF	TGTGCCAGTAAACCGGGACAGCTCTATGGCTACACCTTC
TRBJ1-4	NA	TRBD1	TRBV20-1	CSASEGQGPGKLFF	TGCAGTGCTAGTGAAGGACAGGGGCCTGGAAAACTGTTTTTT
TRBJ2-1	NA	TRBD2	TRBV5-1	CASSLIRGGTYNEQFF	TGCGCCAGCAGCTTAATCCGGGGGGGTACCTACAATGAGCAGTTCTTC
TRBJ1-5	NA	NA	TRBV6-5	CASRRGNGNQPQHF	TGTGCCAGCCGCCGCGGGAATGGCAATCAGCCCCAGCATTTT
TRBJ1-2	NA	TRBD1	TRBV7-9	CASSLGQDTLYGYTF	TGTGCCAGCAGCCTAGGACAGGATACACTCTATGGCTACACCTTC
TRBJ1-1	few	NA	TRBV5-1	CASSLAQGNTEAFF	TGCGCCAGCAGCTTGGCCCAGGGGAACACTGAAGCTTTCTTT
TRBJ1-3	NA	NA	TRBV10-3	CAIMGGSSGNTIYF	TGTGCCATCATGGGGGGATCCTCTGGAAACACCATATATTTT
TRBJ1-2	once	NA	TRBV4-1	CASSQDRGPYGYTF	TGCGCCAGCAGCCAAGACAGGGGCCCATATGGCTACACCTTC
TRBJ1-2	NA	NA	TRBV5-1	CASSLASLSNYGYTF	TGCGCCAGCAGCTTGGCTAGCCTTAGTAACTATGGCTACACCTTC
TRBJ1-5	NA	NA	TRBV11-1	CASSLDQGSNQPQHF	TGTGCCAGCAGCCTAGACCAGGGAAGCAATCAGCCCCAGCATTTT
TRBJ1-4	NA	NA	TRBV29-1	CSVEEGQGESEKLFF	TGCAGCGTTGAAGAAGGGCAGGGTGAGAGTGAAAAACTGTTTTTT
TRBJ2-7	NA	TRBD2	TRBV6-5	CASRIPGLANYEQYF	TGTGCCAGCAGGATCCCGGGACTAGCCAACTACGAGCAGTACTTC
TRBJ1-1	NA	NA	TRBV5-1	CASSTNAQGGLEAFF	TGCGCCAGCAGCACGAATGCCCAGGGAGGACTAGAAGCTTTCTTT
TRBJ1-2	NA	NA	TRBV7-9	CASSLDGGDYGYTF	TGTGCCAGCAGCTTAGATGGGGGCGACTATGGCTACACCTTC
TRBJ1-2	NA	NA	TRBV3-1/TRBV3-2	CASSQNVGLATF	TGTGCCAGCAGTCAAAATGTGGGACTGGCTACCTTC